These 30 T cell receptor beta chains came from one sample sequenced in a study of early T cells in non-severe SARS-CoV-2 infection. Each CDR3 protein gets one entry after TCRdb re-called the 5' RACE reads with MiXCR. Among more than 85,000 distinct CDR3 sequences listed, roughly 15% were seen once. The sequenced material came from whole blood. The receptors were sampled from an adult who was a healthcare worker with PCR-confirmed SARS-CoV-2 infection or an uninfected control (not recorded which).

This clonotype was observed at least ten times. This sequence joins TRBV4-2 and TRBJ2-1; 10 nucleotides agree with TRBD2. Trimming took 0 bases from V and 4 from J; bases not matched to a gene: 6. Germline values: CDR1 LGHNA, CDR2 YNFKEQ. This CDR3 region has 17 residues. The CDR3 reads CASSQDPIAGGYNEQFF. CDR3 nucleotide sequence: TGTGCCAGCAGCCAAGACCCAATAGCGGGGGGATACAATGAGCAGTTCTTC.

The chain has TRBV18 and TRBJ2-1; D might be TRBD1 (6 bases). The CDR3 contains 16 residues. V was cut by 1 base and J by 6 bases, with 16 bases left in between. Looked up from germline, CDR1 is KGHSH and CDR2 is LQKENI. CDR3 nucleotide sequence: TGTGCCAGCTCACCACGTTCAGGGGAATCTCGCAATGAGCAGTTCTTC. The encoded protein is CASSPRSGESRNEQFF.

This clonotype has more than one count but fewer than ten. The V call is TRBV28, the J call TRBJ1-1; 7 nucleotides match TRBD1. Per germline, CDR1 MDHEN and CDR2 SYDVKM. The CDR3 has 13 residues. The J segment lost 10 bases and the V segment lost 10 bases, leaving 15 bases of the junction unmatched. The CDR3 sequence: CATETGTVRVAFF. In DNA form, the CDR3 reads TGTGCCACCGAGACCGGGACAGTTCGCGTAGCTTTCTTT.

The DNA of the CDR3 is TGTGCCAGCTCACCGGGGACGGGGGGTACAGATACGCAGTATTTT. Translating gives CASSPGTGGTDTQYF. The rearrangement uses TRBV18 and TRBJ2-3; 7 bases agree with TRBD2. The CDR3 is 15 amino acids. Per germline, CDR1 KGHSH and CDR2 LQKENI. The V and J ends lost 3 bases and 3 bases, in that order; junction bases with no gene match: 6.

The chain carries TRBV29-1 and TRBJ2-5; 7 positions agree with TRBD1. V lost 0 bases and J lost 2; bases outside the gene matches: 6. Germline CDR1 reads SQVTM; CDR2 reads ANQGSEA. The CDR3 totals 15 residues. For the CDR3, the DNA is TGCAGCGTTGAAGATCGGGCCAGGGGGCAAGAGACCCAGTACTTC. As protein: CSVEDRARGQETQYF.

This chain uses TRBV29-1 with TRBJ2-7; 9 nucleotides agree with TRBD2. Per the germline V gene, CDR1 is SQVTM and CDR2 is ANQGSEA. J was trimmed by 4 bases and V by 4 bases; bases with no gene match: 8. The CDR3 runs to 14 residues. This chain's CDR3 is CSVAAGGPGYEQYF. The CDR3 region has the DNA TGCAGCGTTGCCGCGGGAGGGCCGGGTTACGAGCAGTACTTC.

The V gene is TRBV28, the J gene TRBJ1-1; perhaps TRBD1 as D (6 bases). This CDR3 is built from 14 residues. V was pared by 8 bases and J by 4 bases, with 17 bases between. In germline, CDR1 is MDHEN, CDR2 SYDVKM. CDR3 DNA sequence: TGTGCCAGCCGCAGAGCGAGGGGGATCACTGAAGCTTTCTTT. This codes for CASRRARGITEAFF.

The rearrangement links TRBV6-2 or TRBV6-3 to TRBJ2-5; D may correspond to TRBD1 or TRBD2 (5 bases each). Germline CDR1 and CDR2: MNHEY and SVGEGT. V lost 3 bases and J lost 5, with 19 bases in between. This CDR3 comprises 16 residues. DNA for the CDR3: TGTGCCAGCAGTTATTCGGGACCGGATGAGTTGGAGACCCAGTACTTC. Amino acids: CASSYSGPDELETQYF.

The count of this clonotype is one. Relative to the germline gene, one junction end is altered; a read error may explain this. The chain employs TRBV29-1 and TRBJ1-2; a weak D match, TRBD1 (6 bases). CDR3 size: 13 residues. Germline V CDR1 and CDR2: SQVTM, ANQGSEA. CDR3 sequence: CSVSRDTNYGFTF. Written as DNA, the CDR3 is TGCAGCGTTTCACGGGACACTAACTATGGCTTCACCTTC.

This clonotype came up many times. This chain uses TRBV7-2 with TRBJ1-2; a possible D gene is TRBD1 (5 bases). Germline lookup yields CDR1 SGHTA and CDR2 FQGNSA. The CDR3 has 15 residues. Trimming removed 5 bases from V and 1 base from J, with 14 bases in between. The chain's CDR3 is CASSLPGPINYGYTF. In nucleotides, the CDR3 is TGTGCCAGCAGCCTCCCGGGACCGATTAACTATGGCTACACCTTC. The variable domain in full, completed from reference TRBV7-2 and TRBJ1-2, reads GAGVSQSPSNKVTEKGKDVELRCDPISGHTALYWYRQSLGQGLEFLIYFQGNSAPDKSGLPSDRFSAERTGGSVSTLTIQRTQQEDSAVYLCASSLPGPINYGYTFGSGTRLTVV.

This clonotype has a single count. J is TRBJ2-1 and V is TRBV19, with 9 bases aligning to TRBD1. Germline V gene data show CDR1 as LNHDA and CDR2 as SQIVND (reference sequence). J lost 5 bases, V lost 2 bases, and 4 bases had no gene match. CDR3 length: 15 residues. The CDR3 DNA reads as TGTGCCAGTAGTATACCCCGGGACAGGGACAATGAGCAGTTCTTC. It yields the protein CASSIPRDRDNEQFF.

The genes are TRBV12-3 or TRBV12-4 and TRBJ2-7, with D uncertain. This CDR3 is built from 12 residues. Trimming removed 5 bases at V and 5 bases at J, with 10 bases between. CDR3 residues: CASSLRIHEQYF. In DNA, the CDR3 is TGTGCCAGCAGTCTTAGGATTCACGAGCAGTACTTC.

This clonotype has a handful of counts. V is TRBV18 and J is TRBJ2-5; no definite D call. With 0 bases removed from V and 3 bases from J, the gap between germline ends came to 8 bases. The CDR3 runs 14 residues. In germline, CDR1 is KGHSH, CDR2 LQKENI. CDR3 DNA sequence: TGTGCCAGCTCACCACCGGCAGATAAAGAGACCCAGTACTTC. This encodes CASSPPADKETQYF.

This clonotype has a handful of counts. CDR3 residues: CASSFIAGHNYEQYF. The CDR3 DNA sequence: TGTGCCAGCAGTTTCATAGCGGGCCATAACTACGAGCAGTACTTC. The chain combines TRBV12-3 or TRBV12-4 with TRBJ2-7, with 7 bases fitting TRBD2. The V segment lost 3 bases and the J segment 3 bases; nucleotides outside the gene matches: 8. The CDR3 length is 15 residues.

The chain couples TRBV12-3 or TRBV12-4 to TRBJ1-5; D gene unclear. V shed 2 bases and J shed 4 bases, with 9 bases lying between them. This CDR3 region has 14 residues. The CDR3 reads CASSLMGSNQPQHF. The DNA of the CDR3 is TGTGCCAGCAGTTTAATGGGCTCTAATCAGCCCCAGCATTTT.

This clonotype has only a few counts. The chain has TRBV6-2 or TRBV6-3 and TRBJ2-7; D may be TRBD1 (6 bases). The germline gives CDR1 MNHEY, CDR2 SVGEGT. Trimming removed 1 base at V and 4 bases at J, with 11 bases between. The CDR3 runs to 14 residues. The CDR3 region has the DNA TGTGCCAGCAGTTACTACGGACAGAATTACGAGCAGTACTTC. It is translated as CASSYYGQNYEQYF.

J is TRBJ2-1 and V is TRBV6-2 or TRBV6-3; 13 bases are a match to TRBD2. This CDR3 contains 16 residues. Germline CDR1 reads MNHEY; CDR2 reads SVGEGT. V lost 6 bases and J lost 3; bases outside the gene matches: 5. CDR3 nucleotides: TGTGCCAGCAGACCGGGACTAGCGGGGTTCTACAATGAGCAGTTCTTC. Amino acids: CASRPGLAGFYNEQFF.

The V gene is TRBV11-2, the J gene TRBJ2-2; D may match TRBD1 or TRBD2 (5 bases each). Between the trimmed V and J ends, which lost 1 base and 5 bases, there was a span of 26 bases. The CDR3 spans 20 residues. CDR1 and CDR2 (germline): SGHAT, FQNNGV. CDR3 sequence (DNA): TGTGCCAGCAGCTTAGTATGGTTTGCCAGAGAGGGGATTGAAACCGGGGAGCTGTTTTTT. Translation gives CASSLVWFAREGIETGELFF.

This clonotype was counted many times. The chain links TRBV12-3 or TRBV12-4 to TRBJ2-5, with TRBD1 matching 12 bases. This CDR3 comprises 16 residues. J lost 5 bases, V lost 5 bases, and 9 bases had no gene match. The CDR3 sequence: CASSGQGTGGWETQYF. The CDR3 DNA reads TGTGCCAGCAGTGGCCAGGGGACAGGGGGCTGGGAGACCCAGTACTTC.

CDR3 amino acids: CSVEGGQNTEAFF. The DNA for the CDR3 is TGCAGCGTTGAAGGGGGCCAAAACACTGAAGCTTTCTTT. The V gene is TRBV29-1, the J gene TRBJ1-1, with D tentatively TRBD1 (5 bases). The length of the CDR3 is 13 residues. Looked up from germline, CDR1 is SQVTM and CDR2 is ANQGSEA. The V gene lost 1 base and the J gene lost 2 bases, with 8 bases spanning the gap.

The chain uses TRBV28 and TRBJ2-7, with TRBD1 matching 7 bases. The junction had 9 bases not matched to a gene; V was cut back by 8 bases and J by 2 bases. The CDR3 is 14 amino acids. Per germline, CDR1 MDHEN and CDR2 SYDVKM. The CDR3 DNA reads TGTGCCAGCTGCCAGACAGGGCTCGCCTACGAGCAGTACTTC. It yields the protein CASCQTGLAYEQYF.

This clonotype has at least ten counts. CDR3 sequence (DNA): TGCAGCGCTAGCTTGACCCTGAGCTCCTACAATGAGCAGTTCTTC. Amino acids: CSASLTLSSYNEQFF. V gene TRBV29-1 combines with J gene TRBJ2-1, with TRBD2 as a possible D gene (5 bases). Germline CDR1 SQVTM, CDR2 ANQGSEA. V lost 7 bases and J 0 bases, leaving 16 bases between the germline ends. The CDR3 is 15 amino acids.

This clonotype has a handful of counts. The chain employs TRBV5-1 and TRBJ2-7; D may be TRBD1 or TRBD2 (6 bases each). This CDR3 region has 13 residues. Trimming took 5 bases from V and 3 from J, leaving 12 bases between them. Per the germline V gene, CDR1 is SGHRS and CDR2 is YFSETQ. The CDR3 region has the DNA TGCGCCAGCAGTCCGGGGGCGATCTACGAGCAGTACTTC. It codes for CASSPGAIYEQYF.

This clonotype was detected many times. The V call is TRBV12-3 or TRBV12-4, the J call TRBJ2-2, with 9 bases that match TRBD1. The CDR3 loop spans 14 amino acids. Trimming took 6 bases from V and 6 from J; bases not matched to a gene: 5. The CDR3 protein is CASSLRQGAGELFF. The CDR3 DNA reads TGTGCCAGCAGCCTACGACAGGGGGCCGGGGAGCTGTTTTTT.

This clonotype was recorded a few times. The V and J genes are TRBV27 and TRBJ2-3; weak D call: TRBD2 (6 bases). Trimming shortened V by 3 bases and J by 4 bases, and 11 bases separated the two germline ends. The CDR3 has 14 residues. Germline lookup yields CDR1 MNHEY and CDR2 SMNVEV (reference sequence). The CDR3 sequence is CASSFQGGPDTQYF. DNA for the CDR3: TGTGCCAGCAGTTTCCAGGGAGGTCCAGATACGCAGTATTTT.

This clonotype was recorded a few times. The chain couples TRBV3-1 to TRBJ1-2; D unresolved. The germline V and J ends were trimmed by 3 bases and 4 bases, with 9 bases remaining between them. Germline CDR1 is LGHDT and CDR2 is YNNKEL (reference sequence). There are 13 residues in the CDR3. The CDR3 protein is CASSHPGLYGYTF. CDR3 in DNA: TGTGCCAGCAGCCACCCAGGACTCTATGGCTACACCTTC. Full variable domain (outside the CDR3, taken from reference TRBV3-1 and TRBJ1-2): DTAVSQTPKYLVTQMGNDKSIKCEQNLGHDTMYWYKQDSKKFLKIMFSYNNKELIINETVPNRFSPKSPDKAHLNLHINSLELGDSAVYFCASSHPGLYGYTFGSGTRLTVV.

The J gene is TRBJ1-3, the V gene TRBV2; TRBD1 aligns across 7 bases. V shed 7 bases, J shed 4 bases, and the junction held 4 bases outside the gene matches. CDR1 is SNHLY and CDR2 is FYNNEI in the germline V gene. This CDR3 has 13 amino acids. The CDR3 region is CASKQGTGNTIYF. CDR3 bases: TGTGCCAGCAAACAGGGGACAGGAAACACCATATATTTT.

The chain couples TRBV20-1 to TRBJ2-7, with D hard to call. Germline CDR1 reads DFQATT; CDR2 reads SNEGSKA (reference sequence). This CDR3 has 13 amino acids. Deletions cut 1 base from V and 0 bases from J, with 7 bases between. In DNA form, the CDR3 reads TGCAGTGCTAGAGCTCAGAGCTCCTACGAGCAGTACTTC. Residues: CSARAQSSYEQYF.

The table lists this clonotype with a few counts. The CDR3 DNA reads as TGCAGTGCTAGTGGACAGGGATTCGTATCCGGCTACACCTTC. Translated, it gives CSASGQGFVSGYTF. The gene calls are TRBV20-1 and TRBJ1-2; 8 bases are a match to TRBD1. The CDR3 is 14 residues long. CDR1 and CDR2 (germline): DFQATT, SNEGSKA (reference sequence). Trimming cost V 3 bases and J 8 bases; bases outside gene matches: 11.

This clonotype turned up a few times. In DNA, the CDR3 is TGTGCCAGCAGTAAGGACGGTGGTACCGGGGAGCTGTTTTTT. Translation: CASSKDGGTGELFF. This rearrangement joins TRBV6-4 to TRBJ2-2; D gene unclear. The CDR3 loop spans 14 amino acids. V lost 5 bases, J lost 5 bases, and 12 bases lay in between. The germline V gene has CDR1 MRHNA and CDR2 SNTAGT.